The rows below give T cell receptor beta chains drawn from one sample of a study of tumor and adjacent non-tumor tissue in lung cancer. TCRdb processed the multiplex PCR reads anew with MiXCR; each CDR3 protein has one entry. This sample carries approximately 150,000 distinct CDR3 sequences, around 60% of them seen once, and the ten largest clones take about 18%. The specimen sequenced was lung tumor tissue. The source of these receptors is a man between 60 and 75 years old with small cell lung cancer. Each CDR3 is given with its conserved first and last residue. D genes are given only for firm matches. Not every row has a clone size; where given, it reads once, few, many or a size class.

abundance	v_gene	j_gene	d_gene	CDR3nt	CDR3aa
-	TRBV12-3/TRBV12-4	TRBJ2-7	-	TGTGCCAGCAGTCAGCCTTCGGGCGAGCAGTACTTC	CASSQPSGEQYF
few	TRBV20-1	TRBJ2-3	-	TGCAGTGCCAGCAAGGGGGGCACAGATATGCAGTATTTT	CSASKGGTDMQYF
-	TRBV6-5	TRBJ1-1	-	TGTGCCAGCGGTGTGCCCGCTCGTCTGAACACTGAAGCTTTCTTT	CASGVPARLNTEAFF
-	TRBV12-3/TRBV12-4	TRBJ2-1	-	TGTGCCAGCAGTTTAGCGCCGCAAGCGGGCCCCTACAATGAGCAGTTCTTC	CASSLAPQAGPYNEQFF
-	TRBV7-9	TRBJ2-1	TRBD1	TGTGCCAGTAGCGGACAGGGGGCTTACAATGTGCAGTTCTTC	CASSGQGAYNVQFF
-	TRBV20-1	TRBJ1-4	-	TGCAGTGCTAGGGGGGGGTCAACTAATGAAAAACTGTTTTTT	CSARGGSTNEKLFF
many	TRBV5-5	TRBJ2-5	-	TGTGCCAGCAGCTCGGAGCGCGGAACTGGTGGGGGGGAGACCCAGTACTTC	CASSSERGTGGGETQYF
medium-sized	TRBV29-1	TRBJ2-2	TRBD2	TGCAGCGCCCATTCATCCGGGACTATTACGAACACCGGGGAGCTGTTTTTT	CSAHSSGTITNTGELFF
-	TRBV6-1	TRBJ1-5	-	TGTGCCAGCAGTGACCCGGGGGGCGGTCAGCCCCAGCATTTT	CASSDPGGGQPQHF
-	TRBV4-1	TRBJ2-3	-	TGCACCAGCAGCCAAGGAGTGGGGTTCACAGATACGCAGTATTTT	CTSSQGVGFTDTQYF
-	TRBV12-3/TRBV12-4	TRBJ2-3	-	TGTGCCAGCAGTTATTCCAAGGTGGGAATAGCCCTCGGCACAGATACACAGTATTTT	CASSYSKVGIALGTDTQYF
-	TRBV20-1	TRBJ2-1	TRBD2	TGCAATGCTAGAGGGACTAGCGGGAGGGTCGGTAATGAGCAGTTCTTC	CNARGTSGRVGNEQFF
-	TRBV5-1	TRBJ2-1	TRBD2	TGCGCCAGCAGCTCGGCAAGGTCGTCGAGCGGGAGGGGGGTCGATGAGCAGTTCTTC	CASSSARSSSGRGVDEQFF
many	TRBV10-3	TRBJ2-3	TRBD1	TGTGCCATCAGTGCCTCCGGGACAGGGTCCACAGATACGCAGTATTTT	CAISASGTGSTDTQYF
-	TRBV12-3/TRBV12-4	TRBJ2-2	TRBD2	TGTGCCAGCAGTTTAAACGGAGCGGGAGCCGGGGAGCTGTTTTTT	CASSLNGAGAGELFF
-	TRBV20-1	TRBJ2-5	TRBD2	TGCAGTACTAGAGCAAGCGGGAGGGGTGGGACCCACTACTTC	CSTRASGRGGTHYF
many	TRBV20-1	TRBJ1-1	-	TGCAGTGCTAGGGGGACGAACACTGAAGCTTTCTTT	CSARGTNTEAFF
few	TRBV4-1	TRBJ1-3	TRBD1	TGCGCCAGCAGCCAAGAGTTGACAGGGAGTTCTGGAAACACCATATATTTT	CASSQELTGSSGNTIYF
few	TRBV28	TRBJ2-7	-	TGTGCCAGCAGTTTGGGGGGACAGTTCCACGAGCAGTACTTC	CASSLGGQFHEQYF
many	TRBV20-1	TRBJ2-3	-	TGCAGTGCTAGACAGTTATACACAGATACGCAGTATTTT	CSARQLYTDTQYF
-	TRBV5-1	TRBJ2-7	-	TGCGCCAGCAGCTGGGGCTTCTCGGGCGACTACGAGCAGTACTTC	CASSWGFSGDYEQYF
-	TRBV6-1	TRBJ2-4	TRBD1	TGTGCCGGCAGTGACCGGGACAGGGTAGCCAAAAACATTCAGTACTTC	CAGSDRDRVAKNIQYF
-	TRBV19	TRBJ1-5	-	TGTGCCAGTAGTACCAACAGGGTAGGAGGTCAGCCCCAGCATTTT	CASSTNRVGGQPQHF
-	TRBV10-3	TRBJ2-1	TRBD1	TGTGCCATCAGTGTGTCGACGGGACAGGGGGGCAATGAGCAGTTCTTC	CAISVSTGQGGNEQFF
-	TRBV20-1	TRBJ2-1	-	TGCAGTGCTAGGAGAAGGGACAATGAGCAGTTCTTC	CSARRRDNEQFF
-	TRBV2	TRBJ2-7	TRBD1	TGTGCCAGCAGCGGGACAGGGGTCGAGCAGTACTTC	CASSGTGVEQYF
-	TRBV6-6	TRBJ1-5	-	TGTGCCAGCACCGAAGGGGGGGTCCAGCCCCAGCATTTT	CASTEGGVQPQHF
many	TRBV11-2	TRBJ2-1	-	TGTGCCAGCAGCCCAACCTCCTACAATGAGCAGTTCTTC	CASSPTSYNEQFF
many	TRBV11-2	TRBJ2-1	-	TGTGCCAGCAGCCACCTCGGCGGAGAGCAGTTCTTC	CASSHLGGEQFF
-	TRBV11-2	TRBJ2-2	TRBD2	TGTACCAACAACCCTGGGACTAGCGGGAGGGCCATAAACACCGGGGAGCTGTTTTTT	CTNNPGTSGRAINTGELFF
-	TRBV11-2	TRBJ1-2	-	TGCGTCAGCGGCTCCCGAGACGGTTATGGCTACACCTTC	CVSGSRDGYGYTF
many	TRBV6-6	TRBJ2-5	-	TGTGCCAGCTCGAACCGACTAGGGGGAGAGACCCAGTACTTC	CASSNRLGGETQYF
-	TRBV6-2/TRBV6-3	TRBJ2-3	TRBD2	TGTGCCAGCAGACCAGACCTTCGACTAGCGGGAACAGATACGCAGTATTTT	CASRPDLRLAGTDTQYF
-	TRBV11-3	TRBJ2-7	TRBD2	TGTGCCAGCAACTTAGGGACTAGCGGGAGGGGAGTCTACGAACAGTACTTC	CASNLGTSGRGVYEQYF
-	TRBV10-3	TRBJ1-2	-	TGTGCCATCAGTGAGGGAGCAGCCTCCAGCGGCGGCTACACCTTC	CAISEGAASSGGYTF
-	TRBV7-8	TRBJ2-3	TRBD2	TGTGCCAGCAGCTTATTTGCCCTGACTAGCTATTCGGATACGCAGTATTTT	CASSLFALTSYSDTQYF
few	TRBV6-1	TRBJ1-1	-	TGTGCCAGCAGTGATCGGGCTCCGAACACTGAAGCTTTCTTT	CASSDRAPNTEAFF
-	TRBV29-1	TRBJ2-3	-	TGTAGCGTTGAAGAGGATACGCAGTATTTT	CSVEEDTQYF
-	TRBV7-3	TRBJ2-1	-	TGTGCCAGCAGCCCCGTCGGGAGTGGCTCCTACAATGAGCAGTTCTTC	CASSPVGSGSYNEQFF
-	TRBV6-2/TRBV6-3	TRBJ1-2	-	TGTGCCAGCAGTTACTCCGACGTGGGGATTGGCTACACCTTC	CASSYSDVGIGYTF
-	TRBV29-1	TRBJ2-2	-	TGCAGCGCATCAGGGTACACCGGGGAGCCGTTTTTT	CSASGYTGEPFF
-	TRBV11-1	TRBJ2-4	TRBD2	TGTGCCAGCCGCTTCCGGGGACTAGCGGGACTAGCCAAAAACATTCAGTACTTC	CASRFRGLAGLAKNIQYF
many	TRBV11-1	TRBJ2-1	TRBD2	TGTGCCAGCAGCTTCGTAGCGGGAGGCCCCTACAATGAGCAGTTCTTC	CASSFVAGGPYNEQFF
few	TRBV12-3/TRBV12-4	TRBJ2-7	TRBD2	TGTGCCAGCAGTTTTGGCCTTAGCGGGACCTCCTTC	CASSFGLSGTSF
-	TRBV7-9	TRBJ2-5	-	TGTGTCGGCAGCTCCGGAGAGGGGATGACTTTGGGAGAGACCCAGTACTTC	CVGSSGEGMTLGETQYF
many	TRBV20-1	TRBJ2-3	TRBD1	TGCAGTGCTCTGAAAATTACAGGGGGCGGCACAGATACGCAGTATTTT	CSALKITGGGTDTQYF
-	TRBV11-2	TRBJ2-3	TRBD2	TGTGCCAGCAGCGCGACCATCGGGACACGGGGACTAGCGGAGAGCACAGATAGGCAGTATTTT	CASSATIGTRGLAESTDRQYF
few	TRBV6-1	TRBJ2-7	-	TGTGCCAGCAGTGAATTCCAAGCCGGCGGGAAGGCCTACGAGCAGTACTTC	CASSEFQAGGKAYEQYF
-	TRBV6-5	TRBJ1-6	-	TGTGCCAGTAAGTTAATAGGAGGGTGTTCACCCCTCCACTTT	CASKLIGGCSPLHF
-	TRBV6-6	TRBJ1-6	-	TGTGCCCTGGCGGGACGGTGTAATTCACCCCTCCACTTT	CALAGRCNSPLHF
-	TRBV11-2	TRBJ1-1	-	TGTGCCAGCAGCTTAATTGGACCCACTCAAACTTTCTTT	CASSLIGPTQTFF